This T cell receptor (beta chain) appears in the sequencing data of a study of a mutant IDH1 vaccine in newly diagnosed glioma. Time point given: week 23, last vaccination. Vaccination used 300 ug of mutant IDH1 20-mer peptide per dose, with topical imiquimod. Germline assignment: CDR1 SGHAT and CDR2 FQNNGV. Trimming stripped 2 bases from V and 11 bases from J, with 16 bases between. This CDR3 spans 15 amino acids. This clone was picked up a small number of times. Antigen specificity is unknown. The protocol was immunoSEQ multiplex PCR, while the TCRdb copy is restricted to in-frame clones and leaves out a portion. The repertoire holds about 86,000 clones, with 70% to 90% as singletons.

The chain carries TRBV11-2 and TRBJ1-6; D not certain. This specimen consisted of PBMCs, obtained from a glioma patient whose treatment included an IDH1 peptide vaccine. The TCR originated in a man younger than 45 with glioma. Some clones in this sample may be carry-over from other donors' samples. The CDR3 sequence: CASSLPGGVAAPLHF. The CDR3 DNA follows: TGTGCCAGCAGCTTACCCGGTGGGGTGGCGGCACCCCTCCACTTT.